The 14 T cell receptor beta chains presented below share a single source sample, sequenced in a study of shared clonotypes between healthy human individuals. Method: immunoSEQ multiplex PCR; TCRdb's copy keeps in-frame clones and lacks some. The sample carries over 2 million clones, less than 95% recorded once. CD45RO-negative cells were positively selected for CCR7, leaving out terminally differentiated effector memory CD45RA+ cells. The specimen was naive CD8+ T cells sorted from blood. These receptors all stem from a man younger than 35 in good health.

The rearrangement links TRBV9 to TRBJ2-7, with 13 bases fitting TRBD2. The CDR3 has 16 residues. Germline V CDR1 and CDR2: SGDLS, YYNGEE. V gave up 4 bases and J gave up 2 bases; unmatched junction bases: 6. In DNA, the CDR3 is TGTGCCAGCAGCCCCGGTGGACTAGCGGGAGCCTACGAGCAGTACTTC. As protein: CASSPGGLAGAYEQYF. The entire variable domain, with the rest obtained from reference TRBV9 and TRBJ2-7, is as follows: DSGVTQTPKHLITATGQRVTLRCSPRSGDLSVYWYQQSLDQGLQFLIQYYNGEERAKGNILERFSAQQFPDLHSELNLSSLELGDSALYFCASSPGGLAGAYEQYFGPGTRLTVT.

The rearrangement joins TRBV25-1 to TRBJ2-7, with a tentative D call TRBD2 (6 bases). The CDR3 contains 14 residues. The V end lost 3 bases, the J end lost 4 bases, and 13 bases lay between the germline ends. Germline CDR1 reads MGHDK; CDR2 reads SYGVNS. CDR3 DNA: TGTGCCAGCAGTGAGTCGTCAGGGAGGTACGAGCAGTACTTC. This translates into CASSESSGRYEQYF.

V is TRBV10-2 and J is TRBJ1-3, with unresolved D. Trimming took 3 bases from V and 0 from J, leaving 0 bases between them. The CDR3 length is 12 residues. Germline values: CDR1 WSHSY, CDR2 SAAADI. DNA of the CDR3: TGCGCCAGCAGTGACTCTGGAAACACCATATATTTT. The encoded protein is CASSDSGNTIYF.

Details on this clone: At the DNA level, this CDR3 is encoded by other sequences in the same sample as well. The chain has TRBV7-9 and TRBJ2-7, with D possibly matching TRBD1 (6 bases). In germline, CDR1 is SEHNR, CDR2 FQNEAQ (reference sequence). The CDR3 is made up of 13 amino acids. V gave up 5 bases and J gave up 2 bases, with 10 bases separating them. CDR3 sequence: CASSLQGAYEQYF. DNA of the CDR3: TGTGCCAGCAGCCTACAGGGTGCCTACGAGCAGTACTTC.

The gene calls are TRBV13 and TRBJ2-2; no firm D call. Germline-derived CDR1 and CDR2 are PRHDT and FYEKMQ (reference sequence). V was cut by 0 bases and J by 7 bases, with 12 bases left in between. The CDR3 length is 15 residues. The CDR3 bases are TGTGCCAGCAGCTTAGGGTCCACAAGGTTCGGGGAGCTGTTTTTT. The encoded protein is CASSLGSTRFGELFF.

The chain combines TRBV6-1 with TRBJ2-2; D remains ambiguous. The CDR3 runs 15 residues. V gave up 0 bases and J gave up 7 bases, with 12 bases separating them. CDR1 and CDR2 from the germline V gene are MNHNS and SASEGT. The CDR3 here is CASSEAPLTLGELFF. DNA of the CDR3: TGTGCCAGCAGTGAAGCACCCCTCACGCTCGGGGAGCTGTTTTTT.

About this clone itself: The germline gene is not matched at one end of the junction; a read error may be the cause. The chain uses TRBV7-9 and TRBJ2-2; 7 bases fit TRBD2. The CDR3 is 17 residues long. In germline, CDR1 is SEHNR, CDR2 FQNEAQ (reference sequence). The CDR3 is CASSPVLAGANTGEPFF. In DNA, the CDR3 is TGTGCCAGCAGCCCGGTCTTGGCGGGAGCGAACACCGGGGAGCCGTTTTTT.

This clone was found once. The rearrangement uses TRBV4-1 and TRBJ2-6, with D perhaps matching TRBD1 or TRBD2 (6 bases each). There are 17 residues in the CDR3. The V gene lost 3 bases and the J gene lost 4 bases, with 16 bases spanning the gap. CDR1 is MGHRA and CDR2 is YSYEKL in the germline V gene. The chain's CDR3 is CASSHPQGLEGANVLTF. In DNA, the CDR3 is TGCGCCAGCAGCCACCCACAGGGACTGGAAGGGGCCAACGTCCTGACTTTC.

CDR3 DNA: TGTGCCACCAGCAGAGTAGGGGCGCAAGAGACCCAGTACTTC. Protein: CATSRVGAQETQYF. The rearrangement links TRBV15 to TRBJ2-5, with TRBD1 as a possible D gene (5 bases). CDR3 length equals 14 residues. The V end lost 1 base, the J end lost 2 bases, and 8 bases lay between the germline ends. Germline loops: CDR1 LNHNV, CDR2 YYDKDF (reference sequence).

The gene calls are TRBV19 and TRBJ1-5; D is unresolved. The CDR3 runs to 13 residues. CDR1 and CDR2 (germline): LNHDA, SQIVND (reference sequence). V was trimmed by 3 bases and J by 5 bases, leaving 8 bases between them. CDR3 in DNA: TGTGCCAGTAGTATTCGGACGGATCAGCCCCAGCATTTT. This sequence encodes CASSIRTDQPQHF.

This chain links TRBV5-5 with TRBJ2-7; TRBD1 matches at 7 bases. The CDR3 length is 13 residues. Germline V CDR1 and CDR2: SGHKS, YYEKEE (reference sequence). The ends lost 2 bases at V and 2 bases at J; junction bases unmatched: 1. Written as DNA, the CDR3 is TGTGCCAGCAGCTTCGGACAGGCCTACGAGCAGTACTTC. This codes for CASSFGQAYEQYF.

The rearrangement joins TRBV4-3 to TRBJ1-4; D remains unclear. Germline CDR1 and CDR2: LGHNA and YSLEER. The V and J ends lost 0 bases and 7 bases respectively, with 9 bases between them. The CDR3 sequence is 14 residues long. DNA of the CDR3: TGCGCCAGCAGCCAAGATTTCGAGGTTGAAAAACTGTTTTTT. It codes for CASSQDFEVEKLFF.

The CDR3 DNA reads as TGTGCCAGCAGTTATTTAGCGGGAGATACGCAGTATTTT. It codes for CASSYLAGDTQYF. The chain carries TRBV6-5 and TRBJ2-3, with 7 bases fitting TRBD2. J gave up 5 bases and V 3 bases, and 2 bases lay outside the gene matches. The CDR3 length is 13 residues. Germline CDR1 MNHEY, CDR2 SVGAGI.

This chain uses TRBV13 with TRBJ1-5; the match to TRBD1 covers 8 bases. Germline values: CDR1 PRHDT, CDR2 FYEKMQ (reference sequence). CDR3 length: 15 amino acids. V shed 5 bases, J shed 2 bases, and the junction held 5 bases outside the gene matches. Written as DNA, the CDR3 is TGTGCCAGCAGCACCGGACAGGGTGGCAATCAGCCCCAGCATTTT. This gives the protein CASSTGQGGNQPQHF.